This T cell receptor beta chain was observed in a study of cytomegalovirus exposure and HLA in healthy donors. General study findings and limits: Analysis was performed later, and it showed HLA-associated TCR beta chains to be more clonally expanded than equally common others. It was reportedly the case that the classifier diagnosed cytomegalovirus status with high specificity and sensitivity.

Germline values: CDR1 MNHEY, CDR2 SMNVEV (reference sequence). This CDR3 is 14 amino acids long. The ends lost 3 bases at V and 2 bases at J; junction bases unmatched: 2. At collection, donors were nominally healthy, but unrecorded immune exposures were probable. PCR was performed using 60 Vbeta and 13 Jbeta primers. Sequencing was performed with immunoSEQ multiplex PCR; in TCRdb, only in-frame clones are kept and a portion is missing. The data show about 160,000 clones, around 80% seen once. As regards this clone: What it binds is unknown.

J is TRBJ2-7 and V is TRBV27; TRBD2 agrees at 9 bases. This receptor was identified in a man between 40 and 49 years old in good health and CMV-seronegative. Specimen: PBMCs. The CDR3 protein is CASSFGGRAYEQYF. The CDR3 DNA reads as TGTGCCAGCAGTTTTGGCGGGAGGGCCTACGAGCAGTACTTC.